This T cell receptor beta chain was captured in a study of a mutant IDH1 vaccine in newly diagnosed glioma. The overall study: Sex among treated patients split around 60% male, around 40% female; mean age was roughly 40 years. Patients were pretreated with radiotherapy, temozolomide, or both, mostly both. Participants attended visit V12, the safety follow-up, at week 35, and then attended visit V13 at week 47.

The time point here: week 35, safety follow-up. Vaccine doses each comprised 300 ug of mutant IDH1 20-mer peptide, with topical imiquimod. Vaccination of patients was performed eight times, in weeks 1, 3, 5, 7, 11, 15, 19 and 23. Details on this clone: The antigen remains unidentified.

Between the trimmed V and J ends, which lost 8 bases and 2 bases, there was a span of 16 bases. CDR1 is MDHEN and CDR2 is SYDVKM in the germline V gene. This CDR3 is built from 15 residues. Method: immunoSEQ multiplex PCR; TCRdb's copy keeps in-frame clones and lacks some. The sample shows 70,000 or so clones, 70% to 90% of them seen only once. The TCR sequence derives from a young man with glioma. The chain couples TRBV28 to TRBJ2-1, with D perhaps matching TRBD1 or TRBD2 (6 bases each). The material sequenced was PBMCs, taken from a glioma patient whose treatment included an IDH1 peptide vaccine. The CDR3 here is CASGTPGAPYNEQFF. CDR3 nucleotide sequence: TGTGCCAGCGGGACCCCGGGGGCCCCCTACAATGAGCAGTTCTTC.